The clone carrying this T cell receptor beta chain has at least ten counts. What it binds is not known. This table comes from immunoSEQ multiplex PCR, and its TCRdb copy is limited to in-frame clones, with some not included. The profile shows about 3,400 clones, over 15% of them singletons. Trimming left V 3 bases short and J 7 bases short, with 16 bases between. The CDR3 is 14 residues long. CDR1 and CDR2 from the germline V gene are SGHNT and YENEEA. Treatment in this sample: randomized to nivolumab then ipilimumab (arm A) or the reverse (arm B). This sample was taken from a study of sequential checkpoint blockade in melanoma. Study overall: Randomization was 1:1 between first-line nivolumab→ipilimumab and ipilimumab→nivolumab. TCRbeta immunosequencing was performed on DNA from around 96 pretreatment melanoma tumor samples. Overall study findings and caveats: T-cell fraction and clonality followed PD-L1 and CD8+ counts, not mutational load. About 30 times likelier clinical benefit followed increased tumor T-cell fraction and clonality.

The V gene is TRBV11-3, the J gene TRBJ2-7; D is ambiguous. The TCR comes from a human donor with melanoma. Sequencing used tumor tissue (inferred from file names), obtained from a patient given nivolumab and ipilimumab in sequence. This CDR3 is CASSFSTALGEQYF. Written as DNA, the CDR3 is TGTGCCAGCAGCTTTAGTACCGCCCTGGGGGAGCAGTACTTC.